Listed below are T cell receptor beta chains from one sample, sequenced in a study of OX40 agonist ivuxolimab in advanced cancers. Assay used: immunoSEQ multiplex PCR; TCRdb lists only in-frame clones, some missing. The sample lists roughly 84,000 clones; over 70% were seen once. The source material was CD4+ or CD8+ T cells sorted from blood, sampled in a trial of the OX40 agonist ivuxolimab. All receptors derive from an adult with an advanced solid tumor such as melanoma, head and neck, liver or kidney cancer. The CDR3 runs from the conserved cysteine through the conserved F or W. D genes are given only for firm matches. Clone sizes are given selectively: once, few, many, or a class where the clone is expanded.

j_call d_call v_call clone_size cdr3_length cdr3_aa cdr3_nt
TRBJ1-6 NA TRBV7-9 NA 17 CASSPSGDYPSSSPLHF TGTGCCAGCAGCCCGAGCGGCGATTACCCATCAAGTTCACCCCTCCACTTT
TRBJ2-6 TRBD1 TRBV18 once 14 CASSLRQGSNVLTF TGTGCCAGCTCACTACGACAGGGCTCCAACGTCCTGACTTTC
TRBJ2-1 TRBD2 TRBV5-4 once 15 CASSQTSGGDNEQFF TGTGCCAGCAGCCAGACTAGCGGGGGGGACAATGAGCAGTTCTTC
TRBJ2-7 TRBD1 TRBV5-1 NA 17 CASSLASLQGATYEQYF TGCGCCAGCAGCTTGGCCAGCCTACAGGGGGCCACCTACGAGCAGTACTTC
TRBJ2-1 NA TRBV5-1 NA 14 CASSGGQTYNEQFF TGCGCCAGCAGCGGAGGACAGACTTACAATGAGCAGTTCTTC
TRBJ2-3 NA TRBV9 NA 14 CASNERPGTDTQYF TGTGCCAGCAACGAACGTCCCGGCACAGATACGCAGTATTTT
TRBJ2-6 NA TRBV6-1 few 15 CASSQDGSGANVLTF TGTGCCAGCAGCCAAGACGGCTCTGGGGCCAACGTCCTGACTTTC
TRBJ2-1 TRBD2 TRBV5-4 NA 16 CASSLTTSGSYNEQFF TGTGCCAGCAGCTTGACCACCAGCGGGAGTTACAATGAGCAGTTCTTC
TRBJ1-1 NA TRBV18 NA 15 CASSPRQPLNTEAFF TGTGCCAGCTCACCACGACAGCCCCTGAACACTGAAGCTTTCTTT
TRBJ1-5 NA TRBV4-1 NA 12 CASSQPYQPQHF TGCGCCAGCAGCCAACCCTATCAGCCCCAGCATTTT
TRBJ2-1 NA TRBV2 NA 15 CASSPEAEDYNEQFF TGTGCCAGCAGTCCGGAGGCGGAGGATTACAATGAGCAGTTCTTC
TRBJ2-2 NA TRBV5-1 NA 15 CASSYQGLDTGELFF TGCGCCAGCAGCTATCAGGGGCTGGACACCGGGGAGCTGTTTTTT
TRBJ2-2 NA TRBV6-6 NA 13 CASSTQSPGELFF TGTGCCAGCAGTACACAATCGCCCGGGGAGCTGTTTTTT
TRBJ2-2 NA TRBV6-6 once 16 CATSSSQGINTGELFF TGTGCCACCTCCTCATCTCAGGGTATCAACACCGGGGAGCTGTTTTTT
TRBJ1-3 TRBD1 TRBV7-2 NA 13 CASTTGYGNTIYF TGTGCCAGCACGACAGGGTATGGAAACACCATATATTTT
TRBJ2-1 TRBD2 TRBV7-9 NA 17 CASSPGGTLSSYNEQFF TGTGCCAGCAGCCCCGGGGGGACTTTAAGCTCCTACAATGAGCAGTTCTTC
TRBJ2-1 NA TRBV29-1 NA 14 CSVGDRPEVNEQFF TGCAGCGTTGGAGACCGCCCAGAAGTCAATGAGCAGTTCTTC
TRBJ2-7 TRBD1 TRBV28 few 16 CASSSGQGAGYDEQYF TGTGCCAGCAGCTCGGGACAGGGAGCGGGGTACGATGAGCAGTACTTC
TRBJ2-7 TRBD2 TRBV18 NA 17 CASSPRASGVSSYEQYF TGTGCCAGCTCACCACGGGCTAGCGGGGTCAGCTCCTACGAGCAGTACTTC
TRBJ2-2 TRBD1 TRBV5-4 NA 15 CASSLGGRNTGELFF TGTGCCAGCAGCTTAGGGGGCAGAAACACCGGGGAGCTGTTTTTT
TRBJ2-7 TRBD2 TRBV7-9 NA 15 CASSSWTSGRIEQYF TGTGCCAGCAGCTCCTGGACTAGCGGGAGAATCGAGCAGTACTTC
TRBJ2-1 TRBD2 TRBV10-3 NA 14 CAIRPGTSGNEQFF TGTGCCATCAGACCCGGGACTAGCGGCAATGAGCAGTTCTTC
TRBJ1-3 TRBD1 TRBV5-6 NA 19 CASTTKGQGKYSSGNTIYF TGTGCCAGCACAACTAAAGGACAGGGCAAATATTCCTCTGGAAACACCATATATTTT
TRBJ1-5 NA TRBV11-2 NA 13 CASSTGWVQPQHF TGTGCCAGCAGCACAGGGTGGGTGCAGCCCCAGCATTTT
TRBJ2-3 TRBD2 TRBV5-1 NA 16 CASSLGLAGNTDTQYF TGCGCCAGCAGCTTGGGACTAGCGGGGAACACAGATACGCAGTATTTT
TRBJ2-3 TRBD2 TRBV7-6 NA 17 CASSGAGEIPSTDTQYF TGTGCCAGCAGCGGTGCGGGGGAGATTCCTAGCACAGATACGCAGTATTTT
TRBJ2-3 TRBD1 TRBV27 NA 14 CASSLLTGSDTQYF TGTGCCAGCAGCCTTCTGACAGGGTCAGATACGCAGTATTTT
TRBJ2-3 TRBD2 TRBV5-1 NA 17 CASSGGLAGASTDTQYF TGCGCCAGCAGCGGGGGACTAGCGGGGGCTAGCACAGATACGCAGTATTTT
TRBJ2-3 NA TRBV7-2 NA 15 CASSPDYLSTDTQYF TGTGCCAGCAGCCCGGACTACCTGAGCACAGATACGCAGTATTTT
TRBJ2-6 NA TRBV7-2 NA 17 CASSSHLRVSGANVLTF TGTGCCAGCAGCTCACACCTTAGGGTCTCTGGGGCCAACGTCCTGACTTTC
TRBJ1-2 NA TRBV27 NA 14 CASSLSGQWDGYTF TGTGCCAGCAGTTTATCCGGACAGTGGGATGGCTACACCTTC
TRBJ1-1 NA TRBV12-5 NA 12 CASGLNGGEAFF TGTGCTAGTGGTTTGAATGGTGGGGAAGCTTTCTTT
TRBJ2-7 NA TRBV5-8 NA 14 CASSLYREVYEQYF TGTGCCAGCAGCTTGTACAGGGAGGTCTACGAGCAGTACTTC
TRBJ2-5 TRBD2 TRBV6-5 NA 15 CASSWGAGGQETQYF TGTGCCAGCAGCTGGGGAGCGGGAGGGCAGGAGACCCAGTACTTC
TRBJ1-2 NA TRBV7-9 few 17 CASSLATRRVSGDGYTF TGTGCCAGCAGCTTAGCCACCCGGCGCGTGTCAGGCGATGGCTACACCTTC
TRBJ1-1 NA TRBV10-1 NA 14 CASSGPGPNDEAFF TGCGCCAGCAGTGGTCCGGGGCCGAATGATGAAGCTTTCTTT
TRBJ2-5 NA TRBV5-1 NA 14 CASSQGTGKETQYF TGCGCCAGCAGCCAAGGGACTGGGAAAGAGACCCAGTACTTC
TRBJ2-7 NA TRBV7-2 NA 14 CASSLGRIPYEQYF TGTGCCAGCAGCTTGGGCAGAATACCCTACGAGCAGTACTTC
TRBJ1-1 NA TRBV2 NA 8 CASSVGIF TGTGCCAGCAGCGTTGGAATCTTT